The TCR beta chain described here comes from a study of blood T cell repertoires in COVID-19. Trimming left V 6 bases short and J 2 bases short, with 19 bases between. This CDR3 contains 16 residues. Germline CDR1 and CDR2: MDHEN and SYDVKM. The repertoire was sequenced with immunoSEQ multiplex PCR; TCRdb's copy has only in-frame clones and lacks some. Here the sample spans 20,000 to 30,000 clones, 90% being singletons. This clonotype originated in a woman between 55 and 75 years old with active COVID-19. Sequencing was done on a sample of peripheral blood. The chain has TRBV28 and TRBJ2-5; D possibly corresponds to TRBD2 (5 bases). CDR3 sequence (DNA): TGTGCCAGCAGGGCTCGAGGGTGGCACCAGCAAGAGACCCAGTACTTC. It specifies CASRARGWHQQETQYF.